This TCR beta chain was recovered during a study of blood T cell repertoires in COVID-19. Study background: Researchers got acute and convalescent COVID-19 samples from the United States, Italy and Spain. Nucleic acid was either cDNA or gDNA, and it came from T cells, B-cell-depleted T cells, or PBMCs.

Sequencing used immunoSEQ multiplex PCR; TCRdb keeps in-frame clones, though not all of them. The sample has about 150,000 clones; around 85% are singletons. With 5 bases removed from V and 0 bases from J, the gap between germline ends came to 14 bases. Germline V gene lookup returns CDR1 SGHAT and CDR2 FQNNGV. There are 15 residues in the CDR3. This chain joins TRBV11-2 and TRBJ2-7; tentatively, D is TRBD1 (6 bases). Material: peripheral blood. The receptor was isolated from a man between 65 and 80 years old with acute or convalescent COVID-19. The CDR3 region has the DNA TGTGCCAGCAGCATTTCAACAGGGAACTCCTACGAGCAGTACTTC. It codes for CASSISTGNSYEQYF.